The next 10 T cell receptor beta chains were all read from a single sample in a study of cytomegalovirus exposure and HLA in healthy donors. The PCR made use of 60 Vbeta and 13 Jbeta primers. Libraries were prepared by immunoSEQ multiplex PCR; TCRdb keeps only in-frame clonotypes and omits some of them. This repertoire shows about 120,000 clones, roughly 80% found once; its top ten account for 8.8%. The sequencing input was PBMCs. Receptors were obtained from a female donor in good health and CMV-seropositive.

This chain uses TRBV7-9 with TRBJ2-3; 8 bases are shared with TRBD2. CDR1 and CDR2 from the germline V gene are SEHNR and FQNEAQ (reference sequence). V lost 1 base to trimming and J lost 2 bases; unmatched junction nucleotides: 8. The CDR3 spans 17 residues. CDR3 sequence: CASSLGQRGPHTDTQYF. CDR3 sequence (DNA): TGTGCCAGCAGCTTAGGCCAGCGGGGGCCTCACACAGATACGCAGTATTTT.

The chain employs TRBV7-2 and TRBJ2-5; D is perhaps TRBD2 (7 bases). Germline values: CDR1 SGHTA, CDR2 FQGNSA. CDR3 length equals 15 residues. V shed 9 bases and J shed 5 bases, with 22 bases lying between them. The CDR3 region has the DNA TGTGCCAGTAGTGAGGGGGGGGCCGCCAGGGAGACCCAGTACTTC. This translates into CASSEGGAARETQYF. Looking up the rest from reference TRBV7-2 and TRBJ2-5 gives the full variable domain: GAGVSQSPSNKVTEKGKDVELRCDPISGHTALYWYRQSLGQGLEFLIYFQGNSAPDKSGLPSDRFSAERTGGSVSTLTIQRTQQEDSAVYLCASSEGGAARETQYFGPGTRLLVL.

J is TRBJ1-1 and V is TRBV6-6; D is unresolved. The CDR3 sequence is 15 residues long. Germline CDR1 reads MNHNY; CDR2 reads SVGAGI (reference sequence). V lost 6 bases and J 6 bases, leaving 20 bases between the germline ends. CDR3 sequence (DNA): TGTGCCAGCAGCTACGAGGGTACGCCTACGGCTGAAGCTTTCTTT. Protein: CASSYEGTPTAEAFF.

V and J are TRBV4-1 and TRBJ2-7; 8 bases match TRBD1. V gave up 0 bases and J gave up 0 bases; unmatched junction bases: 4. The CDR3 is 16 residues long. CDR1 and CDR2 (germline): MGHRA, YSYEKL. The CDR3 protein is CASSQDPGQVSYEQYF. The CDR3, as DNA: TGCGCCAGCAGCCAAGATCCGGGACAGGTCTCCTACGAGCAGTACTTC.

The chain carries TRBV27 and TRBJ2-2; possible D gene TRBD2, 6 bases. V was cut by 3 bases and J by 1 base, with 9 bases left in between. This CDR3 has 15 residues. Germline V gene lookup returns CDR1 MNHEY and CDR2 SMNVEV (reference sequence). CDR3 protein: CASSFSGVNTGELFF. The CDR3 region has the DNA TGTGCCAGCAGTTTCTCGGGGGTGAACACCGGGGAGCTGTTTTTT.

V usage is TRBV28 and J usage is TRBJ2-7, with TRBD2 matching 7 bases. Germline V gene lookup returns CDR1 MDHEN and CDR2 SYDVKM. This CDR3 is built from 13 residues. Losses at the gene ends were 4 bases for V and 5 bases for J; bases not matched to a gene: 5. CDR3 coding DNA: TGTGCCAGCAGTTCGGGAGGTGTCCACGAGCAGTACTTC. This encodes CASSSGGVHEQYF.

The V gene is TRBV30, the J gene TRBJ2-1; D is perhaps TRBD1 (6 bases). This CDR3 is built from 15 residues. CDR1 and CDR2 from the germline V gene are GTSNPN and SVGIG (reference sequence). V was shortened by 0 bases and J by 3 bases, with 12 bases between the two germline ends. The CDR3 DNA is TGTGCCTGGAGTGTAGGGACATATAGCTACAATGAGCAGTTCTTC. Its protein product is CAWSVGTYSYNEQFF.

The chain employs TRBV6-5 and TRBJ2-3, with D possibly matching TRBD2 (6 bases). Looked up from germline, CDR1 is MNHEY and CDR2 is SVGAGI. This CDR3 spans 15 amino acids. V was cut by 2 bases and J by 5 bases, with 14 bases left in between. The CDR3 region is CASSYRGIRGDTQYF. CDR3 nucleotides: TGTGCCAGCAGTTACCGGGGGATAAGAGGAGATACGCAGTATTTT.

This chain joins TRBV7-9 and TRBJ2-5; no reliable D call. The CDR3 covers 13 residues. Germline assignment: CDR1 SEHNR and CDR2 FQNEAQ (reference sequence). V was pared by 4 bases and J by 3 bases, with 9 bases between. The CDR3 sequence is CASSYYPEETQYF. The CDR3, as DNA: TGTGCCAGCAGCTACTACCCGGAAGAGACCCAGTACTTC.

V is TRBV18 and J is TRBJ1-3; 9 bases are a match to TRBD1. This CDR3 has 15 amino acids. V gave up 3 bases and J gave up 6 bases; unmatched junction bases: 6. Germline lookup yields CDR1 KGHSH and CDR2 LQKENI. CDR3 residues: CASSPPGQGANTIYF. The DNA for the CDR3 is TGTGCCAGCTCACCCCCGGGACAGGGTGCAAACACCATATATTTT.